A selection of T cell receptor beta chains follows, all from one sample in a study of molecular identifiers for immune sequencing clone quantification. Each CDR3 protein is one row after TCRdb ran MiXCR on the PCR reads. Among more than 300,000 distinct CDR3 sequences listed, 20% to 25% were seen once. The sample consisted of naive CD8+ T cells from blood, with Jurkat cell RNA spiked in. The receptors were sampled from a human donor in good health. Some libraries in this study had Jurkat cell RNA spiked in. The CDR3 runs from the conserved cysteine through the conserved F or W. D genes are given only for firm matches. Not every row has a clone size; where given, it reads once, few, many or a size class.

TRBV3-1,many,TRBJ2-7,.,CASSQDPVSYEQYF,TGTGCCAGCAGCCAAGATCCGGTGTCGTACGAGCAGTACTTC
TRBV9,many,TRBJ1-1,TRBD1,CASSGQGRGMNTEAFF,TGTGCCAGCAGCGGACAGGGTAGGGGGATGAACACTGAAGCTTTCTTT
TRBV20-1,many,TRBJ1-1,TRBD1,CSARGKDRYTNTEAFF,TGCAGTGCTAGAGGAAAGGACAGGTATACTAACACTGAAGCTTTCTTT
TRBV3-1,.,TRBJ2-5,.,CASSQVGRDSETQYF,TGTGCCAGCAGCCAAGTCGGGCGAGACAGTGAGACCCAGTACTTC
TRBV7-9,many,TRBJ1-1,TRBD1,CASSLGGQGVTEAFF,TGTGCCAGCAGCTTAGGGGGACAGGGTGTTACTGAAGCTTTCTTT
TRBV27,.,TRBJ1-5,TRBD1,CASSFYGQGGQPQHF,TGTGCCAGCAGTTTTTATGGACAGGGTGGTCAGCCCCAGCATTTT
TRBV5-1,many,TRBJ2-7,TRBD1,CASSFVQGDYEQYF,TGCGCCAGCAGCTTTGTCCAGGGGGACTACGAGCAGTACTTC
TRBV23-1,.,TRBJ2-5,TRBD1,CASSHKAPTGEYQETQYF,TGCGCCAGCAGTCATAAAGCTCCGACAGGGGAGTACCAAGAGACCCAGTACTTC
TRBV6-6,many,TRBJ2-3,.,CASSSTFLDTQYF,TGTGCCAGCAGTTCCACCTTTCTGGATACGCAGTATTTT
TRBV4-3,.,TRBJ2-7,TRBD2,CASSQDRTSGTYEQYF,TGCGCCAGCAGCCAAGATAGGACTAGCGGAACCTACGAGCAGTACTTC
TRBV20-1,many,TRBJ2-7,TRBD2,CSARPLGGTSGFYEQYF,TGCAGTGCTAGACCTCTCGGGGGGACTAGCGGATTCTACGAGCAGTACTTC
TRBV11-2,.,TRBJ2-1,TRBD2,CASSLIQRGRTSGRASEQFF,TGTGCCAGCAGCTTAATTCAGAGGGGCAGGACTAGCGGGAGGGCCAGTGAGCAGTTCTTC
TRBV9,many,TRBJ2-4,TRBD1,CASSVERDRGLDIQYF,TGTGCCAGCAGCGTAGAAAGGGACAGGGGGTTAGACATTCAGTACTTC
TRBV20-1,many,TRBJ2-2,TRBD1,CSARQPGQGTGELFF,TGCAGTGCTAGACAACCGGGACAGGGCACCGGGGAGCTGTTTTTT
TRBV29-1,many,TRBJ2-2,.,CSVGAVNTGELFF,TGCAGCGTTGGGGCGGTGAACACCGGGGAGCTGTTTTTT
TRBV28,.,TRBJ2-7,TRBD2,CASSLREASYKQYF,TGTGCCAGCAGCTTACGGGAGGCTTCCTACAAGCAGTACTTC
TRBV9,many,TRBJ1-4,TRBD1,CASSVDQGAYEKLFF,TGTGCCAGCAGCGTAGATCAGGGGGCCTACGAAAAACTGTTTTTT
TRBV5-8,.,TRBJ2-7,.,CASSLALTGEQYF,TGTGCCAGCAGCTTGGCCCTCACAGGCGAGCAGTACTTC
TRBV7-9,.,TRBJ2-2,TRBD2,CASSLLAGVDTGELFF,TGTGCCAGCAGCCTTTTGGCGGGAGTAGACACCGGGGAGCTGTTTTTT
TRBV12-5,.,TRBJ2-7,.,CASGVRGYEQYF,TGTGCTAGTGGTGTTCGGGGATACGAGCAGTACTTC
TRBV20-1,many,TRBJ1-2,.,CSARAGDDYGYTF,TGCAGTGCTAGAGCAGGGGATGACTATGGCTACACCTTC
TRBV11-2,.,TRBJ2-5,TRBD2,CASSSKLGLAGGRETQYF,TGTGCCAGCAGCTCAAAGCTCGGGCTAGCGGGGGGGCGAGAGACCCAGTACTTC
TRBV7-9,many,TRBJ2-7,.,CATSGGTRYEQYF,TGTGCCACCTCAGGGGGGACCCGGTACGAGCAGTACTTC
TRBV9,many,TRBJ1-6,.,CASSVAVSSNSPLHF,TGTGCCAGCAGCGTAGCGGTGAGCTCTAATTCACCCCTCCACTTT
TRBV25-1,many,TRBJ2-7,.,CASSAISYEQYF,TGTGCCAGCAGTGCTATCTCCTACGAGCAGTACTTC
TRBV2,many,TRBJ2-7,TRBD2,CASSRDLSQRGLYEQYF,TGTGCCAGCAGCCGGGACCTCTCACAGCGGGGGTTGTATGAGCAGTACTTC
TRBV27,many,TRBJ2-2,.,CASSLYNTFTGELFF,TGTGCCAGCAGTTTATATAACACATTCACCGGGGAGCTGTTTTTT
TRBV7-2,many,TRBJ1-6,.,CASTEDGHPSSYNSPLHF,TGTGCCAGCACCGAAGATGGACACCCGAGCTCCTATAATTCACCCCTCCACTTT
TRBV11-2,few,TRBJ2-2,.,CASSFQASGTGELFF,TGTGCCAGCAGCTTTCAGGCCTCTGGCACCGGGGAGCTGTTTTTT
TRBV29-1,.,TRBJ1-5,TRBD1,CSAGQGYNQPQHF,TGCAGCGCAGGACAGGGTTACAATCAGCCCCAGCATTTT
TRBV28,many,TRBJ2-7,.,CAISFGGYEQYF,TGTGCCATCTCGTTCGGGGGTTACGAGCAGTACTTC
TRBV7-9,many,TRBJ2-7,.,CASSHRDPYEQYF,TGTGCCAGCAGCCACCGGGACCCCTACGAGCAGTACTTC
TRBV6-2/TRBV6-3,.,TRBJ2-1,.,CASTSYPDYNEQFF,TGTGCCAGCACATCTTACCCCGACTACAATGAGCAGTTCTTC
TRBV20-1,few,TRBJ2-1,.,CSASDWNGGYYNEQFF,TGCAGTGCTAGTGATTGGAACGGGGGCTATTACAATGAGCAGTTCTTC
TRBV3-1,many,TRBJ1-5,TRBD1,CASSLDRGYEQPQHF,TGTGCCAGCAGCCTAGACAGGGGGTACGAACAGCCCCAGCATTTT
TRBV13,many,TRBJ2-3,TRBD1,CASSAEQGSDTQYF,TGTGCCAGCAGCGCTGAACAGGGGTCAGATACGCAGTATTTT
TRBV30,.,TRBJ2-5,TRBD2,CAWSLGASGAVKETQYF,TGTGCCTGGAGTCTAGGGGCTAGCGGGGCGGTAAAAGAGACCCAGTACTTC
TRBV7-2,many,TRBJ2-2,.,CASSFLENTGELFF,TGTGCCAGCAGCTTTTTAGAGAACACCGGGGAGCTGTTTTTT
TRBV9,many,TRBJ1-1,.,CASSVAPSNTEAFF,TGTGCCAGCAGCGTAGCTCCCTCGAACACTGAAGCTTTCTTT
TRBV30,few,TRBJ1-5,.,CAWSVREGNQPQHF,TGTGCCTGGAGTGTAAGGGAGGGCAATCAGCCCCAGCATTTT
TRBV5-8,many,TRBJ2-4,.,CASSFGASRNIQYF,TGTGCCAGCAGCTTCGGGGCTAGTAGAAACATTCAGTACTTC
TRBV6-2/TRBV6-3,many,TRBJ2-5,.,CASTDSETGVAETQYF,TGTGCCAGCACCGACTCCGAGACCGGGGTAGCAGAGACCCAGTACTTC
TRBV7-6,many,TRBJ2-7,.,CASSLGWSYEQYF,TGTGCCAGCAGTTTGGGGTGGTCCTACGAGCAGTACTTC
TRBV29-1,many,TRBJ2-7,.,CSVVVVPEVEQYF,TGCAGCGTTGTGGTAGTCCCGGAGGTTGAGCAGTACTTC
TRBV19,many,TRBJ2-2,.,CASSVTGELFF,TGTGCCAGTAGTGTCACCGGGGAGCTGTTTTTT
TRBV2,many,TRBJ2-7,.,CASSEDTNSYEQYF,TGTGCCAGCAGTGAAGACACAAACTCCTACGAGCAGTACTTC
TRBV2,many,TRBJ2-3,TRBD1,CASSPGTGMDTQYF,TGTGCCAGCAGTCCCGGGACAGGGATGGATACGCAGTATTTT
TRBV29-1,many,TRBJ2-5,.,CSLSTLTDQETQYF,TGCAGCCTATCGACTTTGACGGATCAAGAGACCCAGTACTTC
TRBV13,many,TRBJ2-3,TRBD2,CASSLMGTKVTDTQYF,TGTGCCAGCAGCTTAATGGGGACTAAAGTCACAGATACGCAGTATTTT
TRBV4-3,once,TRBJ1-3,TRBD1,CASSRQYRGKGSGNTIYF,TGCGCCAGCAGCCGACAATACAGGGGAAAAGGCTCTGGAAACACCATATATTTT
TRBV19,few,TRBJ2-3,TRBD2,CASSIIRREGSTDTQYF,TGTGCCAGTAGTATTATCAGGAGGGAGGGGAGCACAGATACGCAGTATTTT
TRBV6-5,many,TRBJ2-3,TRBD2,CASSYSYSGGGNTDTQYF,TGTGCCAGCAGTTACAGTTACAGTGGCGGGGGAAACACAGATACGCAGTATTTT
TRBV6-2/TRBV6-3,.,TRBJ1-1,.,CASSFTDTLLSTEAFF,TGTGCCAGCAGTTTCACCGACACCCTCCTCAGCACTGAAGCTTTCTTT
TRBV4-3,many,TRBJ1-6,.,CASSQDWGAQFGPLHF,TGCGCCAGCAGCCAAGATTGGGGGGCCCAATTTGGACCCCTCCACTTT
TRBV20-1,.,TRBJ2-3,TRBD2,CSAREGSGGVTSTDTQYF,TGCAGTGCTAGAGAAGGAAGCGGGGGTGTTACTAGCACAGATACGCAGTATTTT